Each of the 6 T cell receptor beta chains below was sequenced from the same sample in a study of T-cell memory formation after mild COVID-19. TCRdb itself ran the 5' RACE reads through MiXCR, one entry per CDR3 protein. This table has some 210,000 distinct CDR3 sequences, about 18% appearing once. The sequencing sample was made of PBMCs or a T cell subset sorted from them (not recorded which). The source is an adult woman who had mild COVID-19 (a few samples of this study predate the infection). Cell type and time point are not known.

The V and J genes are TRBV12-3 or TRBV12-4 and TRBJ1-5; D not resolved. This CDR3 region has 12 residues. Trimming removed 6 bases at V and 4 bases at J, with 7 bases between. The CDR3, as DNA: TGTGCCAGCAGAGAACAGAATCAGCCCCAGCATTTT. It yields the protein CASREQNQPQHF.

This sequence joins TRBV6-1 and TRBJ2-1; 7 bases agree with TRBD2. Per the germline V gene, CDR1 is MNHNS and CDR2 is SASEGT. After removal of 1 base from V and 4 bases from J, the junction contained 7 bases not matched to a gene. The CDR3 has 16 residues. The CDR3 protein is CASSEGGGRRYNEQFF. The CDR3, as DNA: TGTGCCAGCAGTGAAGGGGGCGGGAGAAGGTACAATGAGCAGTTCTTC.

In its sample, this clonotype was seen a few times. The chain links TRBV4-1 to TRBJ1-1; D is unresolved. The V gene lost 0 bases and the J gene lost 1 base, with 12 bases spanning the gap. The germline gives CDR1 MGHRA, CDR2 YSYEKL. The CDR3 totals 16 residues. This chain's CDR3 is CASSQDRGRQNTEAFF. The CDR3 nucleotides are TGCGCCAGCAGCCAAGATCGAGGCAGGCAGAACACTGAAGCTTTCTTT.

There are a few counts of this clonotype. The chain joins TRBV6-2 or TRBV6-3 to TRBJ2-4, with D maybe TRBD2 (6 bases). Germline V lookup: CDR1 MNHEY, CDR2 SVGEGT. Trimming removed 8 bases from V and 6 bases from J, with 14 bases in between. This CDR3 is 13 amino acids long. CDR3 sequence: CASHRPGVNIQYF. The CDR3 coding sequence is TGTGCCAGCCACCGGCCGGGGGTAAACATTCAGTACTTC.

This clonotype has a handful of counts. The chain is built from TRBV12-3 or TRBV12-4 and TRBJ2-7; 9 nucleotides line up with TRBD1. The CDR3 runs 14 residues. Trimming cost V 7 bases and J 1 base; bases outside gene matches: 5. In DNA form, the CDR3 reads TGTGCCAGCATCGGACAGGGGTATTCCTACGAGCAGTACTTC. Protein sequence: CASIGQGYSYEQYF.

The CDR3 DNA follows: TGTGCCAGCAGCGTTAGCGGGACCACTTCCAATGAGCAGTTCTTC. Translated: CASSVSGTTSNEQFF. The chain uses TRBV9 and TRBJ2-1; 8 positions match TRBD2. Losses at the gene ends were 2 bases for V and 6 bases for J; bases not matched to a gene: 7. Germline values: CDR1 SGDLS, CDR2 YYNGEE. CDR3 size: 15 residues.